Listed below are T cell receptor beta chains from one sample, sequenced in a study of cytomegalovirus exposure and HLA in healthy donors. Sequencing was performed with immunoSEQ multiplex PCR; in TCRdb, only in-frame clones are kept and a portion is missing. The table includes approximately 100,000 clones, 75% detected once. The specimen sequenced was PBMCs. These receptors were collected from a male donor in good health and CMV-seropositive. The CDR3 runs from the conserved cysteine through the conserved F or W. D genes are given only for firm matches. Only some rows state a clone size, as once, few, many or a class for expanded clones.

V: TRBV7-2; size: -; J: TRBJ1-1; D: -; CDR3: CASSLEAGGTEAFF; DNA: TGTGCCAGCAGCTTAGAGGCGGGAGGGACTGAAGCTTTCTTT
V: TRBV7-9; size: -; J: TRBJ2-1; D: TRBD2; CDR3: CASSLALADFYNEQFF; DNA: TGTGCCAGCAGCTTAGCCCTAGCGGATTTCTACAATGAGCAGTTCTTC
V: TRBV12-5; size: -; J: TRBJ1-3; D: TRBD1; CDR3: CASGLGTGVAGNTIYF; DNA: TGTGCTAGTGGTTTGGGAACAGGGGTGGCTGGAAACACCATATATTTT
V: TRBV2; size: -; J: TRBJ1-2; D: -; CDR3: CASSLEGRSNYGYTF; DNA: TGTGCCAGCAGTTTAGAGGGTCGCTCTAACTATGGCTACACCTTC
V: TRBV2; size: -; J: TRBJ2-5; D: TRBD2; CDR3: CASDLAVQETQYF; DNA: TGTGCCAGCGACCTAGCGGTACAAGAGACCCAGTACTTC
V: TRBV25-1; size: few; J: TRBJ1-1; D: TRBD1; CDR3: CASSATGGRTEAFF; DNA: TGTGCCAGCAGCGCGACAGGGGGCCGCACTGAAGCTTTCTTT
V: TRBV4-1; size: few; J: TRBJ2-7; D: -; CDR3: CASSQYQAGTYEQYF; DNA: TGCGCCAGCAGCCAATATCAGGCAGGGACCTACGAGCAGTACTTC
V: TRBV29-1; size: -; J: TRBJ2-7; D: TRBD1; CDR3: CSVAGQGSSYEQYF; DNA: TGCAGCGTGGCTGGACAGGGTAGCTCCTACGAGCAGTACTTC
V: TRBV5-1; size: -; J: TRBJ1-2; D: TRBD1; CDR3: CASTPLRDRGEGYTF; DNA: TGCGCCAGCACTCCCCTAAGAGACAGGGGGGAAGGCTACACCTTC
V: TRBV18; size: -; J: TRBJ2-3; D: TRBD1; CDR3: CASSQKGSGQFRTDTQYF; DNA: TGTGCCAGCTCACAGAAAGGTTCGGGACAGTTCCGCACAGATACGCAGTATTTT